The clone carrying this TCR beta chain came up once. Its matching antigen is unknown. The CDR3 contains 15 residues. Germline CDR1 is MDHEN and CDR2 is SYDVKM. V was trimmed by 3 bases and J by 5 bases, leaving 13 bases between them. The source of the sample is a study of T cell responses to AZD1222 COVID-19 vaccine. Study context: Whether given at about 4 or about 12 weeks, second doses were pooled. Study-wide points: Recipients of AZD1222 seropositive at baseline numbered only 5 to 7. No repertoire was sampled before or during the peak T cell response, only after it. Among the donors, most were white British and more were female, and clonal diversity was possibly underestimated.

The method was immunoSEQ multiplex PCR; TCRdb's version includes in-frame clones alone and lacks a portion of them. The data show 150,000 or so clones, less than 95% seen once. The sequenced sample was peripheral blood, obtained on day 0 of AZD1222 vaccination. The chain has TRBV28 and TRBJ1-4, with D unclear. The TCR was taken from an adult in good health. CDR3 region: CASSLARLINEKLFF. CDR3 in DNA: TGTGCCAGCAGTTTGGCCAGACTTATCAATGAAAAACTGTTTTTT.